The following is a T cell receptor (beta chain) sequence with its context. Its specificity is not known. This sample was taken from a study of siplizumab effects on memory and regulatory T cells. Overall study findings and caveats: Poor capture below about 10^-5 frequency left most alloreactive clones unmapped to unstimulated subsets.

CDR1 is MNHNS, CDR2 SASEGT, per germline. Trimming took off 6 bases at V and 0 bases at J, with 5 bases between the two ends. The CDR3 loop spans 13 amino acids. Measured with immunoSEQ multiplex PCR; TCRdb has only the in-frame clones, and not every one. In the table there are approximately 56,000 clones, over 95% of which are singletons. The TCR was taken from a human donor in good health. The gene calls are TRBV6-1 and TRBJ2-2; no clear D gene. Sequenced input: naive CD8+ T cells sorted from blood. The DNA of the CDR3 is TGTGCCAGCAGACACACGAACACCGGGGAGCTGTTTTTT. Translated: CASRHTNTGELFF.